This is a list of T cell receptor beta chains from one sample in a study of T cell repertoires in aging, cancer and after chemotherapy. TCRdb ran MiXCR on the multiplex PCR reads and lists one entry per CDR3 protein. The data show about 6,800 distinct CDR3 sequences, with about 31% seen just once and approximately 68% held by the top ten. Sequencing was carried out using blood. Every receptor here comes from a human donor with a blood cancer. The donor label of this sample is uncertain. Both conserved end residues are part of each CDR3. The D gene is left open where the match is weak. Clone size is shown for a subset of rows, as once, few, many or a class of expanded clone.

DNA	CDR3	D	V	J	size
TGTGCCAGCTCACCACCCGTTAAAGGCGGGGGCCTCCTCTACGAGCAGTACTTC	CASSPPVKGGGLLYEQYF	.	TRBV18	TRBJ2-7	few
TGTGCCAGTAGTAGGACAGGGCCGTCTTACGAGCAGTACTTC	CASSRTGPSYEQYF	TRBD1	TRBV19	TRBJ2-7	.
TGTGCCTGGAGAGACCAGGTGACTGAAGCTTTCTTT	CAWRDQVTEAFF	.	TRBV30	TRBJ1-1	few
TGTGCCATCAGTTACGCGGGGGGGACCTACGAGCAGTACTTC	CAISYAGGTYEQYF	TRBD2	TRBV10-1	TRBJ2-7	few
TGTGCCAGCCCACCATTGGAGGAGACCCAGTACTTC	CASPPLEETQYF	.	TRBV18	TRBJ2-5	.
TGTGCCACCAGCAGACTACGTACTAGCGGGGTTTACGAGCAGTTCTTC	CATSRLRTSGVYEQFF	TRBD2	TRBV15	TRBJ2-1	once
TGTGCCACCAACTCGAGACAACATAACCAAGAGACCCAGTACTTC	CATNSRQHNQETQYF	.	TRBV6-2/TRBV6-3	TRBJ2-5	few
TGCAGCGTGGCCCTAGCGGGGACCTGGAGCACAGATACGCAGTATTTT	CSVALAGTWSTDTQYF	TRBD2	TRBV29-1	TRBJ2-3	medium-sized
TGTGCCAGCGGGGGATCGGTGGATACGCAGTATTTT	CASGGSVDTQYF	.	TRBV6-5	TRBJ2-3	few
TGTGCCAGCAGCTTAGTGCCCGGTTCGGGGAACAATGAGCAGTTCTTC	CASSLVPGSGNNEQFF	.	TRBV7-9	TRBJ2-1	.
TGTGCCAGCAGTGACGGCGGGGGGGCCATCAATGAGCAGTTCTTC	CASSDGGGAINEQFF	TRBD2	TRBV6-4	TRBJ2-1	.
TGTGCCAGTAAACGGGATACCGGGGAGCTGTTTTTT	CASKRDTGELFF	.	TRBV19	TRBJ2-2	.
TGTGCCAGCAGCCAAGCGGGGGGAGGAGGCTACTACAATGAGCAGTTCTTC	CASSQAGGGGYYNEQFF	TRBD2	TRBV12-3/TRBV12-4	TRBJ2-1	few
TGTGCCAGCAGCTTGGTCCCATCATACGAGCAGTACTTC	CASSLVPSYEQYF	.	TRBV5-6	TRBJ2-7	.
TGTGCCAGCAGTGAGACGATAGGGGGCGGCTATGGCTACACCTTC	CASSETIGGGYGYTF	TRBD1	TRBV6-1	TRBJ1-2	.
TGTGCCAGCAGCTCCACAGGGAGTAATGGCGGGGGCACAGATACGCAGTATTTT	CASSSTGSNGGGTDTQYF	.	TRBV6-5	TRBJ2-3	.
TGCAGTGCTCCAGGACAGGGAGCTAACTATGGCTACACCTTC	CSAPGQGANYGYTF	TRBD1	TRBV20-1	TRBJ1-2	.
TGTGCCAGCAGCCCAGAAGCGGGGGGGGGACATGAGCAGTTCTTC	CASSPEAGGGHEQFF	TRBD2	TRBV11-3	TRBJ2-1	.
TGTGCCAGCAGCGAGCGACTAGCGGGCGGCCGGGAGACCCAGTACTTC	CASSERLAGGRETQYF	TRBD2	TRBV11-1	TRBJ2-5	.
TGTGCCAGCAGAGGGGGCTCCTATAATTCACCCCTCCACTTT	CASRGGSYNSPLHF	.	TRBV5-4	TRBJ1-6	.
TGTGCCAGAACCTTTTCGGGACAGGGGCCGTTCTTC	CARTFSGQGPFF	TRBD1	TRBV19	TRBJ2-1	many
TGTGCCAGTACGGGCGGGACAGGGAGGTGGAACACTGAAGCTTTCTTT	CASTGGTGRWNTEAFF	TRBD1	TRBV19	TRBJ1-1	.
TGTGCCAGCAGTGACTCCGGCGGAGGCAGCACAGATACGCAGTATTTT	CASSDSGGGSTDTQYF	.	TRBV6-4	TRBJ2-3	.
TGTGCCAGCAGCATATCAGGCACGAACACCGGGGAGCTGTTTTTT	CASSISGTNTGELFF	.	TRBV12-3/TRBV12-4	TRBJ2-2	many
TGTGCCAGCAGCCTAACAAATCTTGGGACCCAGTACTTC	CASSLTNLGTQYF	.	TRBV14	TRBJ2-5	.
TGTGCCAGCAGCATCCGGGACGGCAATAAGCGCTACGAGCAGTACTTC	CASSIRDGNKRYEQYF	.	TRBV6-5	TRBJ2-7	once
TGTGCCAGCAGTTACTCCGGCAGGCTGGGGAATTCACCCCTCCACTTT	CASSYSGRLGNSPLHF	.	TRBV6-5	TRBJ1-6	.
TGTGCCAGCAGCCCCCAGTCCGGAGATAAGTACACTGAAGCTTTCTTT	CASSPQSGDKYTEAFF	.	TRBV5-4	TRBJ1-1	.
TGTGCCAGCAGCTCTCGGGGTTGGGTTGGGGAGACCCAGTACTTC	CASSSRGWVGETQYF	.	TRBV11-2	TRBJ2-5	.
TGTGCCACCAGCAGAGATTTGCGGGGGGGCCAAGAGACCCAGTACTTC	CATSRDLRGGQETQYF	TRBD2	TRBV15	TRBJ2-5	few
TGTGCCTGGAGTGTACGGGTGGATGAGCAGTTCTTC	CAWSVRVDEQFF	.	TRBV30	TRBJ2-1	few
TGTGCCAGCAGGTCAACTAGCGGGGGGGCCGGGGAGCTGTTTTTT	CASRSTSGGAGELFF	TRBD2	TRBV5-6	TRBJ2-2	.
TGTGCCAGCAGTGCCGGGACAGCGGTAAATGGCTACACCTTC	CASSAGTAVNGYTF	TRBD1	TRBV6-5	TRBJ1-2	.
TGTGCCAGCAGTTACTCCGGCAGGCTGGGTGGCTACACCTTC	CASSYSGRLGGYTF	.	TRBV6-5	TRBJ1-2	.
TGTGCCAGCTCGGACAGGGCTGGTGGCTACACCTTC	CASSDRAGGYTF	TRBD1	TRBV6-2/TRBV6-3	TRBJ1-2	few
TGTGCCAGCAGTTTGGGGACAGGGCGGCGGTCAGATACGCAGTATTTT	CASSLGTGRRSDTQYF	TRBD1	TRBV12-3/TRBV12-4	TRBJ2-3	.
.	CISVSEADGTLDTQYF	.	TRBV7-5	TRBJ2-3	.
TGTGCCTGGAGGGGGGGGCTAGGTCAGCCCCAGCATTTT	CAWRGGLGQPQHF	.	TRBV30	TRBJ1-5	.
TGCGCCAGCAGCCCGGGACAGTCTGGCTACACCTTC	CASSPGQSGYTF	TRBD1	TRBV10-1	TRBJ1-2	.
TGTGCCAGTAGTTCTCAGTGGACTGAAGCTTTCTTT	CASSSQWTEAFF	.	TRBV19	TRBJ1-1	.